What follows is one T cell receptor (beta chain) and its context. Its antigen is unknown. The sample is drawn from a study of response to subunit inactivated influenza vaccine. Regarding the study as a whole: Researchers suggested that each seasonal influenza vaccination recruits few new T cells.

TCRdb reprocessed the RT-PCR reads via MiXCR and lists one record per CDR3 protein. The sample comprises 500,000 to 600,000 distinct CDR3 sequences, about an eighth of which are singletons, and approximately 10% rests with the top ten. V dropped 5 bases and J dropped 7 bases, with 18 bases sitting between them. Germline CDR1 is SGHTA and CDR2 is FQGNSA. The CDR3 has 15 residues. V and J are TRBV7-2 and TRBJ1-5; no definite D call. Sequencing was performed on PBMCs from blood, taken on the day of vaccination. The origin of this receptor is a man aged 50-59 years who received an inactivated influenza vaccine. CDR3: CASSPGLHLGQPQHF. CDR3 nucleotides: TGTGCCAGCAGCCCAGGACTACATCTGGGGCAGCCCCAGCATTTT.